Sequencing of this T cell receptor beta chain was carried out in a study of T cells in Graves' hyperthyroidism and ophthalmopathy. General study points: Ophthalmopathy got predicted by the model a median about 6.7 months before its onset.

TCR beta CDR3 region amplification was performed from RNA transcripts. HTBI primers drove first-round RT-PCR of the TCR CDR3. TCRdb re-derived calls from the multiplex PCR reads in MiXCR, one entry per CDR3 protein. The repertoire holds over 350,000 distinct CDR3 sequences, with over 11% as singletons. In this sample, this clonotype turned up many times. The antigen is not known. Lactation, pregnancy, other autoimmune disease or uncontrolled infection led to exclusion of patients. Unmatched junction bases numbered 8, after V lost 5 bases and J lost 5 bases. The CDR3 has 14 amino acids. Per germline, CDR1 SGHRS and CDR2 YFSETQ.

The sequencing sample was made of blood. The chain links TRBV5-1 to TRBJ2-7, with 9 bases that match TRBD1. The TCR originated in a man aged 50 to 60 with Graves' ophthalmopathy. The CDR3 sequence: CASSRDRVRDEQYF. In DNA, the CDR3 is TGCGCCAGCAGTCGGGACAGGGTTCGGGACGAGCAGTACTTC.